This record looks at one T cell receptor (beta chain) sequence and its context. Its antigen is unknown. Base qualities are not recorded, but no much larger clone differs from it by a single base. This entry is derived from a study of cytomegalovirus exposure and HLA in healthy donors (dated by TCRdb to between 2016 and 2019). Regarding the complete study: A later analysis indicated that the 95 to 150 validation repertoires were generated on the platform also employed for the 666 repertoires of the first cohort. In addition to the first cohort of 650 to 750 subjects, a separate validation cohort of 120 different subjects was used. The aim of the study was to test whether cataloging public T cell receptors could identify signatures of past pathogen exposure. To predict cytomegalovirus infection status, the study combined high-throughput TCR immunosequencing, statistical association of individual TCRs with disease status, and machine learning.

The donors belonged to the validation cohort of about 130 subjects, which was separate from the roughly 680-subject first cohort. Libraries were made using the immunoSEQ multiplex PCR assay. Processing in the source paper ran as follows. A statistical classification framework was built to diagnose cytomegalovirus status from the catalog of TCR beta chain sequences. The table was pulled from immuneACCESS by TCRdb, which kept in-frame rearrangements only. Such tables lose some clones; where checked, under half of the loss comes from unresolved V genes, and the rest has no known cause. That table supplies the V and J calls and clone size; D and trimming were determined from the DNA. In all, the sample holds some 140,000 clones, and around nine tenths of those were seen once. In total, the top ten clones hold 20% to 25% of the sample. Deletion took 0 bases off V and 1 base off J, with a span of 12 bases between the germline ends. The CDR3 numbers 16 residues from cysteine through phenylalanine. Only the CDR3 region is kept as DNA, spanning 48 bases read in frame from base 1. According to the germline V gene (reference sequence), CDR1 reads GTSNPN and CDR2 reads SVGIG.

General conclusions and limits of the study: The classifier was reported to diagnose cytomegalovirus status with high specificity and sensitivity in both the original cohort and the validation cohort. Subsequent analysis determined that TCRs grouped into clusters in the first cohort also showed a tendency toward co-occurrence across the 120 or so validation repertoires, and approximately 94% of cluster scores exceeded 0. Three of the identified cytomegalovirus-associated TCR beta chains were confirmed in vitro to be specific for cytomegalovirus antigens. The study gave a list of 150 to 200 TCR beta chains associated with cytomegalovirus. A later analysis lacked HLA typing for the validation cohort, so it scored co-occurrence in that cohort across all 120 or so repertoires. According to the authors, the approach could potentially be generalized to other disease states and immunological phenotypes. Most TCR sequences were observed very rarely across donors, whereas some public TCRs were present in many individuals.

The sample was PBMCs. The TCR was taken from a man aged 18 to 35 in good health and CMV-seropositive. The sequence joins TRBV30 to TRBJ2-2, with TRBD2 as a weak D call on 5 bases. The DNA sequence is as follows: TGTGCCTGGAGTGTACGAAAAACTAGGAACACCGGGGAGCTGTTTTTT. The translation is CAWSVRKTRNTGELFF.